This T cell receptor (beta chain) comes out of a study of cytomegalovirus exposure and HLA in healthy donors. Study summary: In a previous analysis, 110 million or so unique TCR beta sequences were found from 170 million or so T cells.

Concerning this clone itself: Its antigen remains unknown.

Study results and limitations: Researchers reported in a later analysis that a missense DCLRE1C variant was tied to TCR beta V- and J-gene trimming.

In the PCR, 60 Vbeta and 13 Jbeta primers were used. Assay: immunoSEQ multiplex PCR; the TCRdb copy retains only in-frame clones and omits some. This repertoire shows a few hundred thousand clones, 75% to 85% found once; its top ten account for 0.3% to 0.35%. This TCR derives from a girl aged 2-10 years in good health and CMV-seronegative. The sequenced sample was PBMCs.

CDR3 sequence reads: CASSSNRGWDGYTF. CDR3 DNA: TGTGCCAGCAGCAGTAACAGGGGTTGGGATGGCTACACCTTC. This rearrangement joins TRBV5-5 to TRBJ1-2; TRBD1 aligns across 7 bases. V lost 4 bases to trimming and J lost 6 bases; unmatched junction nucleotides: 9. The CDR3 spans 14 residues. The germline V gene encodes CDR1 SGHKS and CDR2 YYEKEE (reference sequence).